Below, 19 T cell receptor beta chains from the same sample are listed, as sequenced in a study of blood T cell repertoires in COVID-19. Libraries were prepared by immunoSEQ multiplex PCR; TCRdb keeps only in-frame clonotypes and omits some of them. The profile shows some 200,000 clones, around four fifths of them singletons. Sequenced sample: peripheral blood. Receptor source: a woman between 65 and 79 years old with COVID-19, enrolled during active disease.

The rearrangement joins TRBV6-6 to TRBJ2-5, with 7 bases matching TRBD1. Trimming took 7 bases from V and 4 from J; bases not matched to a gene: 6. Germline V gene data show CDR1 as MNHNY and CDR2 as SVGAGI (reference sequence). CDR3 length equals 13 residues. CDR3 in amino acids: CASNTGDSETQYF. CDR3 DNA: TGTGCCAGCAATACAGGGGATTCAGAGACCCAGTACTTC.

Here the CDR3 reads CASTTPSGGLEQYF. The CDR3 nucleotides are TGTGCCAGTACTACCCCCTCGGGAGGGCTCGAGCAGTACTTC. This chain uses TRBV28 with TRBJ2-7; 8 positions agree with TRBD2. The V gene's germline CDR1 is MDHEN and CDR2 SYDVKM. V was clipped by 9 bases and J by 6 bases; unmatched bases: 13. The CDR3 contains 14 residues.

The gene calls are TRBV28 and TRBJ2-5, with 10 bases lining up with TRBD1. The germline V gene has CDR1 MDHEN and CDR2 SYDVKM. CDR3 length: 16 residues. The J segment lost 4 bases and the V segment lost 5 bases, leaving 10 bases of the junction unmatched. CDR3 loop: CASSMRTGGDLETQYF. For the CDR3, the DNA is TGTGCCAGCAGTATGCGGACAGGGGGTGACTTAGAGACCCAGTACTTC.

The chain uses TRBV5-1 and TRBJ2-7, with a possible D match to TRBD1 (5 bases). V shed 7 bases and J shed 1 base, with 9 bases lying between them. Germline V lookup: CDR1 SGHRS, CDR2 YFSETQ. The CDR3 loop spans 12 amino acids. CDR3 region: CASRRDSYEQYF. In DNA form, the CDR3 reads TGCGCCAGCCGCAGGGATTCCTACGAGCAGTACTTC.

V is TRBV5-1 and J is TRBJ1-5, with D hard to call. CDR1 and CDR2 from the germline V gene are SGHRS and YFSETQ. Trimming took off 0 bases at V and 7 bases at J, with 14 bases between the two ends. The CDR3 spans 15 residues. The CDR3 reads CASSLDPSLAQPQHF. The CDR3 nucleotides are TGCGCCAGCAGCTTGGACCCATCGTTGGCCCAGCCCCAGCATTTT.

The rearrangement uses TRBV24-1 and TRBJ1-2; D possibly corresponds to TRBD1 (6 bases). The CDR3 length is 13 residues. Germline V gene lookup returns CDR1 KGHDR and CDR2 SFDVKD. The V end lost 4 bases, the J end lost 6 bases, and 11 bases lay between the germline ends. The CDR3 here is CATSEPGANGYTF. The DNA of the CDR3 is TGTGCCACCAGTGAGCCAGGGGCAAATGGCTACACCTTC.

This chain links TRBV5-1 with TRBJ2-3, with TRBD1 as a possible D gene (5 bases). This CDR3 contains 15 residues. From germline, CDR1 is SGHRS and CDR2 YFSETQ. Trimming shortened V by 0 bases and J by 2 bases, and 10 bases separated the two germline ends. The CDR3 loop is CASSLALGDTDTQYF. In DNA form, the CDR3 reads TGCGCCAGCAGCTTGGCCTTAGGGGACACAGATACGCAGTATTTT.

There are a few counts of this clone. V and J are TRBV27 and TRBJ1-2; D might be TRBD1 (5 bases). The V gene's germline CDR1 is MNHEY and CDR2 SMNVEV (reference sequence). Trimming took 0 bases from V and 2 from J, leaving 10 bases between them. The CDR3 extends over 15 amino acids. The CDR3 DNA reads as TGTGCCAGCAGTTTATCGGCGGGACGGAACTATGGCTACACCTTC. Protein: CASSLSAGRNYGYTF.

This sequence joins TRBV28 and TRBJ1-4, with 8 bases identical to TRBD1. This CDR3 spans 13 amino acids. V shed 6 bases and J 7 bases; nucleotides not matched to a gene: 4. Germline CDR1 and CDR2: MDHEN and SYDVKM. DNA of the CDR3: TGTGCCAGCAGAGGCAGGGGGCGTGAAAAACTGTTTTTT. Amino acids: CASRGRGREKLFF.

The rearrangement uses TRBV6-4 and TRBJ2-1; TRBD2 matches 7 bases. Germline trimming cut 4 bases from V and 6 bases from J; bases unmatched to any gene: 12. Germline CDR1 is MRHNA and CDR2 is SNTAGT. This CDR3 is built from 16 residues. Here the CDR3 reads CASSAVVAGARNEQFF. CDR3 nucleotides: TGTGCCAGCAGTGCCGTTGTAGCGGGTGCACGCAATGAGCAGTTCTTC.

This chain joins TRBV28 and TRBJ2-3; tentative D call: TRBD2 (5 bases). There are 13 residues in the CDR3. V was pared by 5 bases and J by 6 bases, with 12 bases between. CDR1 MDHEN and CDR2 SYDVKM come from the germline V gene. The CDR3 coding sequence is TGTGCCAGCAGTCCGTTCCCGGGGGATACGCAGTATTTT. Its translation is CASSPFPGDTQYF.

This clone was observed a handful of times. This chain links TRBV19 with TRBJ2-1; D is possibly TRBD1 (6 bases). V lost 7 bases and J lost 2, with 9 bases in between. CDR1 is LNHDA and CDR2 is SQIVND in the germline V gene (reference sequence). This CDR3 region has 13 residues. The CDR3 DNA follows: TGTGCCAGTATAGGGACAACCTACAATGAGCAGTTCTTC. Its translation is CASIGTTYNEQFF.

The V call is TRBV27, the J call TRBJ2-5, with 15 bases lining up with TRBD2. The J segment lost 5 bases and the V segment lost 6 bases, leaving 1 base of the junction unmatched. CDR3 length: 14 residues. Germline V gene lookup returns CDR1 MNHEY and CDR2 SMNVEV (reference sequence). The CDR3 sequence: CASRGTSGGETQYF. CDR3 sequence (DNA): TGTGCCAGCAGAGGGACTAGCGGGGGGGAGACCCAGTACTTC.

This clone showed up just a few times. This chain's CDR3 is CASSYDRGYEQYF. CDR3 bases: TGTGCCAGCAGTTACGACAGGGGCTACGAGCAGTACTTC. The V call is TRBV6-5, the J call TRBJ2-7, with 8 bases lining up with TRBD1. CDR3 length: 13 residues. Trimming at V came to 2 bases and at J to 3 bases, leaving 0 bases not matched to a gene. The germline gives CDR1 MNHEY, CDR2 SVGAGI.

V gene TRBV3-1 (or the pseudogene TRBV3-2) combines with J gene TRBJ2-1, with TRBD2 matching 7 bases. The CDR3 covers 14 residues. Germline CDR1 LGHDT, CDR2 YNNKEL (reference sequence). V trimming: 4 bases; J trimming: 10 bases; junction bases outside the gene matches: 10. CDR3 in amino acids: CASSLGSAGIEQFF. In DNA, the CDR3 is TGTGCCAGCAGCCTGGGGTCAGCGGGAATCGAGCAGTTCTTC.

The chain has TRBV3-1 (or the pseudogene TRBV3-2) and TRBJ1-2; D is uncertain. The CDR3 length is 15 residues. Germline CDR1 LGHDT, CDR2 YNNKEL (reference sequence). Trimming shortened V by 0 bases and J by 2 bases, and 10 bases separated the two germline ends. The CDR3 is CASSQDSGMNYGYTF. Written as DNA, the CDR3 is TGTGCCAGCAGCCAAGATTCCGGGATGAACTATGGCTACACCTTC.

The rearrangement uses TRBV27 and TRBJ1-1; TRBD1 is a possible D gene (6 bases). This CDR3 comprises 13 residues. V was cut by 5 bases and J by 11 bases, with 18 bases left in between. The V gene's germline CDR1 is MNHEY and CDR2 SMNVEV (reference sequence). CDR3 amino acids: CASSLGAGAWAFF. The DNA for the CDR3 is TGTGCCAGCAGTCTCGGGGCAGGGGCGTGGGCTTTCTTT.

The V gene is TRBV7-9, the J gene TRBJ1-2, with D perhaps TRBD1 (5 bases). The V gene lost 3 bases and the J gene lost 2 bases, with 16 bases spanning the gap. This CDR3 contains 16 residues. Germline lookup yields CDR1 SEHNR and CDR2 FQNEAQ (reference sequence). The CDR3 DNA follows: TGTGCCAGCAGCTTGACTGGTAGACAGCCCAACTATGGCTACACCTTC. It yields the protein CASSLTGRQPNYGYTF.

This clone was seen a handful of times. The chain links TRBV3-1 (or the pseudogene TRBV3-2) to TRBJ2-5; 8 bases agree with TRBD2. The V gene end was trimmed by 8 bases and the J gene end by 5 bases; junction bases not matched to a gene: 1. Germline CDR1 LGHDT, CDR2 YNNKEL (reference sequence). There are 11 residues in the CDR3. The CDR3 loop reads CASGGGETQYF. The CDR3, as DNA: TGTGCCAGCGGCGGGGGGGAGACCCAGTACTTC.